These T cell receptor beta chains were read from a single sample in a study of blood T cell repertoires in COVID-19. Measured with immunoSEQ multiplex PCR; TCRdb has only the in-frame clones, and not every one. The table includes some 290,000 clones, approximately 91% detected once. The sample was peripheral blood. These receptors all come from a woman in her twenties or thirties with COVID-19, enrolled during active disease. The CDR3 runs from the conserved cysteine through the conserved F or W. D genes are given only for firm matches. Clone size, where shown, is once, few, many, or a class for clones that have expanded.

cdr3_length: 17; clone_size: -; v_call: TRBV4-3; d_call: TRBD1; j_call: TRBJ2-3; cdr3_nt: TGCGCCAGCAGCCAAGGGGCCGGGACAGGGAATCCAGATACGCAGTATTTT; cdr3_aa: CASSQGAGTGNPDTQYF
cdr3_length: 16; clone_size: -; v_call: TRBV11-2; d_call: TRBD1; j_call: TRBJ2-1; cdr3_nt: TGTGCCAGCAGCTCGAACCGGGACAGGTCCTACAATGAGCAGTTCTTC; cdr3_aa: CASSSNRDRSYNEQFF
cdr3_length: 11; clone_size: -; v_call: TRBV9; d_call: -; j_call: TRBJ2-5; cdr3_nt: TGTGCCAGCAGCGGCGAAGAGACCCAGTACTTC; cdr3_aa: CASSGEETQYF
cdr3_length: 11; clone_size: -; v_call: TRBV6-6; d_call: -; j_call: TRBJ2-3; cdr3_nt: TGTGCCAGCAGGTTATCGGATACGCAGTATTTT; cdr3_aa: CASRLSDTQYF
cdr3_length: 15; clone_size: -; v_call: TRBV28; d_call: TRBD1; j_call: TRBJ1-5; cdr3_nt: TGTGCCAGCAGGACCGGACAGGGGGTCAATCAGCCCCAGCATTTT; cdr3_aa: CASRTGQGVNQPQHF
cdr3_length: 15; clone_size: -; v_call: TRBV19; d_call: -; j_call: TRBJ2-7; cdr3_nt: TGTGCCAGTAGTCTTAGGGGGGGGTCCTCCCGGCAGCAGTACTTC; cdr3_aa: CASSLRGGSSRQQYF
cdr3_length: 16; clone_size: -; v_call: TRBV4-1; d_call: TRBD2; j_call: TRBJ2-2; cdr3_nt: TGCGCCAGCAGCCAAGGAGCGGGAGGGCCTGGCGGGGAGCTGTTTTTT; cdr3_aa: CASSQGAGGPGGELFF
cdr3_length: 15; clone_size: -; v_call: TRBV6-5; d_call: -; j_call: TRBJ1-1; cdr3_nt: TGTGCCAGCAGTTACCACCGGGACACCAACACTGAAGCTTTCTTT; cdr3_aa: CASSYHRDTNTEAFF
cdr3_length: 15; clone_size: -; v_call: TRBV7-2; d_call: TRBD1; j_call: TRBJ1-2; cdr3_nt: TGTGCCAGCAGCCAACTACGGGACAGAGGCTATGGCTACACCTTC; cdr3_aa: CASSQLRDRGYGYTF
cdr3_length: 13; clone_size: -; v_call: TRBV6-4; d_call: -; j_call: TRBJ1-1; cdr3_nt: TGTGCCAGCAGTGTAGAGGAAAACACTGAAGCTTTCTTT; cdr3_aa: CASSVEENTEAFF
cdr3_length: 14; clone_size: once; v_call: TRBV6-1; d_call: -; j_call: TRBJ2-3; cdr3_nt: TGTGCCAGCTACCTCGCACGCGGCACAGATACGCAGTATTTT; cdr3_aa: CASYLARGTDTQYF
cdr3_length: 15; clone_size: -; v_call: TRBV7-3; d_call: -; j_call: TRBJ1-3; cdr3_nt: TGTGCCAGCAGCACCAGTGGGACATCGGGAAACACCATATATTTT; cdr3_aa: CASSTSGTSGNTIYF
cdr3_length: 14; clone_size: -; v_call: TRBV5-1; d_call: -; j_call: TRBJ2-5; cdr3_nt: TGCGCCAGCAGCCCCGGGATGTGGAAAGAGACCCAGTACTTC; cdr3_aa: CASSPGMWKETQYF
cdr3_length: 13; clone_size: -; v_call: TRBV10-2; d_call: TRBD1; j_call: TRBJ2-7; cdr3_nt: TGCGCCAGCAGTGTGGGACAGCCTTACGAGCAGTACTTC; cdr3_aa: CASSVGQPYEQYF
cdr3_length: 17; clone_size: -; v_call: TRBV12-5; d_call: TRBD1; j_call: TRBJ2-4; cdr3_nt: TGTGCTAGTGGCCCCGAACCGGGACAGGGGGTAAAAAACATTCAGTACTTC; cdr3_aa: CASGPEPGQGVKNIQYF
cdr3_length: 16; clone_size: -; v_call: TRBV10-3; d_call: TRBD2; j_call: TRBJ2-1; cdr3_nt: TGTGCCATCAGGGGGACTAGCGGTAGCTCCTACAATGAGCAGTTCTTC; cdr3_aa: CAIRGTSGSSYNEQFF
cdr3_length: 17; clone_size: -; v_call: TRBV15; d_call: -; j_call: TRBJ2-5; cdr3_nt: TGTGCCACCAGCAGAGATCTGGGGGGTCCTTCAGAGGAGACCCAGTACTTC; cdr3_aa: CATSRDLGGPSEETQYF
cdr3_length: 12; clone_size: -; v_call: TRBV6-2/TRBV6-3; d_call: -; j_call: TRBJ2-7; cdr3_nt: TGTGCCAGCAGTACAGGAATATACGAGCAGTACTTC; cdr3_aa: CASSTGIYEQYF
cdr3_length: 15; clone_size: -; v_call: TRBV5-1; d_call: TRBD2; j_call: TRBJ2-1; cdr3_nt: TGCGCCAGCAGCTTGGTAGCGGGAGGGCCAAATGAGCAGTTCTTC; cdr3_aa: CASSLVAGGPNEQFF
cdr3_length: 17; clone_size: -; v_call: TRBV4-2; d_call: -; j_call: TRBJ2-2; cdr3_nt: TGTGCCAGCAGCCAAGATCCCCTAGGTTCGAGCACCGGGGAGCTGTTTTTT; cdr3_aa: CASSQDPLGSSTGELFF
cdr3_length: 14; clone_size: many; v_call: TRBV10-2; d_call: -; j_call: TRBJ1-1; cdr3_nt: TGCGCCAGCAGTGAGACAGATATGAACACTGAAGCTTTCTTT; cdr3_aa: CASSETDMNTEAFF
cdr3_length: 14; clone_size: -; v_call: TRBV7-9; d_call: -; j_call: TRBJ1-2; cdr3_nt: TGTGCCAGCAGCCCACAGGGCACTAACTATGGCTACACCTTC; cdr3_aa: CASSPQGTNYGYTF
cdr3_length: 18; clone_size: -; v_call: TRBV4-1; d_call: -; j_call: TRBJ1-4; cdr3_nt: TGCGCCAGCAGCCCTGGAGCGGGTTCGGTGCTTTATAATGAAAAACTGTTTTTT; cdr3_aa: CASSPGAGSVLYNEKLFF
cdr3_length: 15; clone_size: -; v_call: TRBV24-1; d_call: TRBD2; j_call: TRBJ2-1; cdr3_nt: TGTGCCACCAGTGACCTTCTAGCGGGGTACAATGAGCAGTTCTTC; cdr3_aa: CATSDLLAGYNEQFF
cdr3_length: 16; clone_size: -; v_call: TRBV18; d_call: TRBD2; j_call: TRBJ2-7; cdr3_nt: TGTGCCAGCTCACCAGATTTACTAGCGGGAGGGTACGAGCAGTACTTC; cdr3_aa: CASSPDLLAGGYEQYF
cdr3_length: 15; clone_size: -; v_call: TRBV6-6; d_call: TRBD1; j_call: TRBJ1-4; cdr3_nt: TGTGCCAGCAGTCTTGGACAGGGTATATCTGAAAAACTGTTTTTT; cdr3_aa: CASSLGQGISEKLFF